One T cell receptor beta chain is described in this entry. This CDR3 comprises 15 residues. From germline, CDR1 is SGHVS and CDR2 FNYEAQ. V gave up 1 base and J gave up 4 bases; unmatched junction bases: 4. In the authors' workflow: Cell counts per sample came from amplifying reference gene primers. Assay: immunoSEQ multiplex PCR; the TCRdb copy retains only in-frame clones and omits some. V, J and clone size were drawn from that table, and D and trimming were deduced from the DNA. The sample has 150,000 or so clones, roughly 87% seen once. This sample is part of a study of blood T cell repertoires in COVID-19. As for the study in general: Acute and convalescent COVID-19 specimens originated in the United States, Italy and Spain. T cells, B-cell-depleted T cells, or PBMCs supplied cDNA or gDNA.

Sequencing used peripheral blood. The sequence was obtained from a woman in her 70s with acute or convalescent COVID-19. The chain joins TRBV7-6 to TRBJ2-7; 10 bases fit TRBD1. Written as DNA, the CDR3 is TGTGCCAGCAGCTTAGTTGGACAGGGGGGTTACGAGCAGTACTTC. It specifies CASSLVGQGGYEQYF. Using reference TRBV7-6 and TRBJ2-7 for the parts outside the CDR3, the full variable domain is GAGVSQSPRYKVTKRGQDVALRCDPISGHVSLYWYRQALGQGPEFLTYFNYEAQQDKSGLPNDRFSAERPEGSISTLTIQRTEQRDSAMYRCASSLVGQGGYEQYFGPGTRLTVT.